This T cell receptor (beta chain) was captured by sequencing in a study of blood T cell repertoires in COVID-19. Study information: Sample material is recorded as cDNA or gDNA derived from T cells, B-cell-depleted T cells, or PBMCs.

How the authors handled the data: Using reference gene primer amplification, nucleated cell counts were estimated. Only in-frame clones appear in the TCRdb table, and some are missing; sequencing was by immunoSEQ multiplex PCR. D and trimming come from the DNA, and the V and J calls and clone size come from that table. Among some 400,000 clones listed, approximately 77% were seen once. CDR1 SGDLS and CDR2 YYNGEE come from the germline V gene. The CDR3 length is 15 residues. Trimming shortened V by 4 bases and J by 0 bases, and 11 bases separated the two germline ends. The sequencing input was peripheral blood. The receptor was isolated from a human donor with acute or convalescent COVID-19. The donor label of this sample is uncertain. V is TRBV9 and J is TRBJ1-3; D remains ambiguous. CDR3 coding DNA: TGTGCCAGCAGCAAAACAGACAACTCTGGAAACACCATATATTTT. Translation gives CASSKTDNSGNTIYF.